In its sample, the clone carrying this TCR beta chain was seen once. The sample originates from a study of blood T cell repertoires in COVID-19. About the research overall: Italy, Spain and the United States were the sources of the convalescent and acute COVID-19 samples. T cells, B-cell-depleted T cells, or PBMCs provided the cDNA or gDNA that served as material.

In the authors' workflow: Estimated nucleated cell counts came from reference gene primer amplification. The assay was immunoSEQ multiplex PCR, and TCRdb's table has in-frame clones only and misses some. V, J and clone size derive from that table, while D and trimming were established from the DNA sequence. The sample holds approximately 140,000 clones, 80% to 90% seen once. Followed longitudinally, the Seattle patients had been enrolled during active infection. V lost 4 bases and J lost 0; bases outside the gene matches: 5. This CDR3 has 15 residues. The V gene's germline CDR1 is MGHRA and CDR2 YSYEKL.

Sequenced material: peripheral blood. This sequence joins TRBV4-1 and TRBJ2-7, with 8 bases matching TRBD2. This receptor was taken from a man aged 18 to 35 with COVID-19, enrolled during active disease. The CDR3 region has the DNA TGCGCCAGCAGCCCGGTCAGCGGGAGCTCCTACGAGCAGTACTTC. This encodes CASSPVSGSSYEQYF.